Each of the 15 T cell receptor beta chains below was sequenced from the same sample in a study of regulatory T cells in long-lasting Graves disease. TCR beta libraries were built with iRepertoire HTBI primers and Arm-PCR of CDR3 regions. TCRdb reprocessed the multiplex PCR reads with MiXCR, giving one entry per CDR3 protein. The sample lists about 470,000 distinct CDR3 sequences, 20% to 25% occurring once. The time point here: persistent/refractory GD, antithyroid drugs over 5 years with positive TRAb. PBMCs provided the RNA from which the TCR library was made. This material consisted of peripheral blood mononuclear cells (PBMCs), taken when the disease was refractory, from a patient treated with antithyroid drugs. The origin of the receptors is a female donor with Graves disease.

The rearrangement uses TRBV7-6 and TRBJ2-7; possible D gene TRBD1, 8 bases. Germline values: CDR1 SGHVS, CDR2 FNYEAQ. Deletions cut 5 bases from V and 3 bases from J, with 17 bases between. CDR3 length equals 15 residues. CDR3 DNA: TGTGCCAGCAGCCGCCTGACAGGGGAGGGCTACGAGCAGTACTTC. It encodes CASSRLTGEGYEQYF.

CDR3 amino acids: CASSQVSGPQTYEQYF. CDR3 coding DNA: TGCGCCAGCAGCCAAGTCTCCGGGCCTCAGACCTACGAGCAGTACTTC. The chain couples TRBV4-3 to TRBJ2-7; D call uncertain. Per germline, CDR1 LGHNA and CDR2 YSLEER. V shed 1 base and J shed 2 bases, with 15 bases lying between them. This CDR3 is 16 amino acids long.

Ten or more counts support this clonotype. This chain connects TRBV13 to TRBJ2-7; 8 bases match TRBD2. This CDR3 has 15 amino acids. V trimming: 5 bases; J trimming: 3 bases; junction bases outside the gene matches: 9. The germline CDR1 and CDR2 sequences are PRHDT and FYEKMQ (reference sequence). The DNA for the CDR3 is TGTGCCAGCAGCCCCAGCGGGAGACTGGACTACGAGCAGTACTTC. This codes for CASSPSGRLDYEQYF.

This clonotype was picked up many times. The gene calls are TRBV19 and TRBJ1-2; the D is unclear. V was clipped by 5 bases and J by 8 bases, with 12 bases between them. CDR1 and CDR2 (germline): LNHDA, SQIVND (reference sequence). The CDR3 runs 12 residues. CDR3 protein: CASSPINGGYTF. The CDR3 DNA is TGTGCCAGTAGTCCAATTAACGGAGGCTACACCTTC.

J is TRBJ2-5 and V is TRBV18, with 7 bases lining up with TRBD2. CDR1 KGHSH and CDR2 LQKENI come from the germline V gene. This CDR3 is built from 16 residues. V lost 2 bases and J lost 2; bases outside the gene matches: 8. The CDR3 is CASSPVPGGLQETQYF. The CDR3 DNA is TGTGCCAGCTCACCAGTGCCGGGGGGACTACAAGAGACCCAGTACTTC.

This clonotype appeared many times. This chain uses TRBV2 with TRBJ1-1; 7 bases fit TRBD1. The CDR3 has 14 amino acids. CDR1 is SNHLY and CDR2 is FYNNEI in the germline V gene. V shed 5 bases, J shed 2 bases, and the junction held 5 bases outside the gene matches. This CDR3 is CASSMRQGNTEAFF. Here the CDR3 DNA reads TGTGCCAGCAGTATGAGACAGGGTAACACTGAAGCTTTCTTT.

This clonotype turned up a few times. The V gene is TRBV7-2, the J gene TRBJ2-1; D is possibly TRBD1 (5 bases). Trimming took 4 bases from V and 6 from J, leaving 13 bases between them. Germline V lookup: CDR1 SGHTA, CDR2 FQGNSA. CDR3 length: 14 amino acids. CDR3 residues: CASSSQGSGNEQFF. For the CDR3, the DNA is TGTGCCAGCAGCTCGCAGGGATCGGGCAATGAGCAGTTCTTC.

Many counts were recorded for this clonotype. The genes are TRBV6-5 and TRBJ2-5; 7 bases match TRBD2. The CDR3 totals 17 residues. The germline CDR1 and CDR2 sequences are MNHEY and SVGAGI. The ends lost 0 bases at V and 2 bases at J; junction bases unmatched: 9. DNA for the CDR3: TGTGCCAGCAGTTACTCTTGGGGGGGAGCGGGGCAAGAGACCCAGTACTTC. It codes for CASSYSWGGAGQETQYF.

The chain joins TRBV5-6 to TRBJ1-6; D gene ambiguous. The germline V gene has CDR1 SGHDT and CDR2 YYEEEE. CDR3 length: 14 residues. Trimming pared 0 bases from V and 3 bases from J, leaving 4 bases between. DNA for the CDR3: TGTGCCAGCAGCTTGGGTAGCTATAATTCACCCCTCCACTTT. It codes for CASSLGSYNSPLHF.

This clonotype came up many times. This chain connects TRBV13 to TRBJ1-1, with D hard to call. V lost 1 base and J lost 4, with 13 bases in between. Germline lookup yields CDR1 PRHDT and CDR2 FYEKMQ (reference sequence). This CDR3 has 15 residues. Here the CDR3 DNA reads TGTGCCAGCAGCTTAGTAAAGGAGTGGAGCACTGAAGCTTTCTTT. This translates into CASSLVKEWSTEAFF.

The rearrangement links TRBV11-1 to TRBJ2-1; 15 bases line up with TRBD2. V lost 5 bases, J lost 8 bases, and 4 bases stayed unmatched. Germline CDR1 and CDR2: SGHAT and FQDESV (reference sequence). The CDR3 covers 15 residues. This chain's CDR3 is CASSVGTSGRHEQFF. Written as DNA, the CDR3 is TGTGCCAGCAGCGTAGGGACTAGCGGGAGGCATGAGCAGTTCTTC. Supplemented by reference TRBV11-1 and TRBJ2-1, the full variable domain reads EAEVAQSPRYKITEKSQAVAFWCDPISGHATLYWYRQILGQGPELLVQFQDESVVDDSQLPKDRFSAERLKGVDSTLKIQPAELGDSAMYLCASSVGTSGRHEQFFGPGTRLTVL.

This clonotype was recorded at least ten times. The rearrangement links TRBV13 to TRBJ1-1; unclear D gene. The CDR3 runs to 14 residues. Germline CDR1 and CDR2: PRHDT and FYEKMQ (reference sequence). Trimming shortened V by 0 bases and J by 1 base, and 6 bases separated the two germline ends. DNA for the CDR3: TGTGCCAGCAGCTTAGGGTACGGGAACACTGAAGCTTTCTTT. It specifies CASSLGYGNTEAFF.

CDR3 coding DNA: TGTGCCAGCAGCTTTATTGCCGGCACAGATACGCAGTATTTT. It codes for CASSFIAGTDTQYF. This chain uses TRBV5-6 with TRBJ2-3, with unresolved D. Trimming cost V 2 bases and J 1 base, with 8 bases left between them. This CDR3 has 14 amino acids. The germline gives CDR1 SGHDT, CDR2 YYEEEE.

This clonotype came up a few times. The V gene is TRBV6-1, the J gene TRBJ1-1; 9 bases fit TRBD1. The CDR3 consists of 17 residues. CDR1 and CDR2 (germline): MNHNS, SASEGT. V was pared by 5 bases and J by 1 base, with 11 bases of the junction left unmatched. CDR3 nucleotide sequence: TGTGCCAGCAGTCGAAGACAGGGGGAAAAGACGAACACTGAAGCTTTCTTT. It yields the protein CASSRRQGEKTNTEAFF.

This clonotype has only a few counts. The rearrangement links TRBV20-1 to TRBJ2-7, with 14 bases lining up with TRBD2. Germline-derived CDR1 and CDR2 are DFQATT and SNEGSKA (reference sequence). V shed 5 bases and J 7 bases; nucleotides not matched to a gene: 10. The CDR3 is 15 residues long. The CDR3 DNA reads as TGCAGTGCTGGTACGACTAGCGGGAGGGCTCGAGAGCAGTACTTC. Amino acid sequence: CSAGTTSGRAREQYF.